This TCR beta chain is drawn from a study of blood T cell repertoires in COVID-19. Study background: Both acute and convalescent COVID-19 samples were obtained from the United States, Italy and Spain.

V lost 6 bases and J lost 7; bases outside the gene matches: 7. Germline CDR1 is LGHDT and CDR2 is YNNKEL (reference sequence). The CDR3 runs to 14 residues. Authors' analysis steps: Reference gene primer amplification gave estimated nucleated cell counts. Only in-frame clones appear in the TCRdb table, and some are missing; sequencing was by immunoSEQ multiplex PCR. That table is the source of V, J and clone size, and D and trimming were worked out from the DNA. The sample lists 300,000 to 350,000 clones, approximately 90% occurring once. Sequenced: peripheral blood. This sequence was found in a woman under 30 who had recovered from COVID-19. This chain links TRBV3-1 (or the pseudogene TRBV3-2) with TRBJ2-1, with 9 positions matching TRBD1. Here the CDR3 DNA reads TGTGCCAGCAGGGATACAGGGGGCAAGAATGAGCAGTTCTTC. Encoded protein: CASRDTGGKNEQFF.